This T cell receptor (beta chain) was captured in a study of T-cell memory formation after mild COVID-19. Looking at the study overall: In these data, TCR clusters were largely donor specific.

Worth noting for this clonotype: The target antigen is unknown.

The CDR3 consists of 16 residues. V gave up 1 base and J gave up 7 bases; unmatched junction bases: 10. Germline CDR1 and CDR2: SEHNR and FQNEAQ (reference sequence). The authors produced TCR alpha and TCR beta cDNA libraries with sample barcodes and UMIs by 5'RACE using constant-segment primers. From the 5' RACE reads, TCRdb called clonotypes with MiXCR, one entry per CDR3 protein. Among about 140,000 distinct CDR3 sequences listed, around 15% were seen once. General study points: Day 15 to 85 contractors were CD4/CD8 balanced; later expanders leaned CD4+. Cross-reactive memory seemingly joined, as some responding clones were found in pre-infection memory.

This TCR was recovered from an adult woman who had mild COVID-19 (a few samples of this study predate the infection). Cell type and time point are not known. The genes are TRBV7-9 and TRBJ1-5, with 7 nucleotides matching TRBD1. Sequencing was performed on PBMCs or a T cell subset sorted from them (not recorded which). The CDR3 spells CASSLDNDRVLQPQHF. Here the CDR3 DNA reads TGTGCCAGCAGCTTAGATAACGACAGGGTTCTGCAGCCCCAGCATTTT.